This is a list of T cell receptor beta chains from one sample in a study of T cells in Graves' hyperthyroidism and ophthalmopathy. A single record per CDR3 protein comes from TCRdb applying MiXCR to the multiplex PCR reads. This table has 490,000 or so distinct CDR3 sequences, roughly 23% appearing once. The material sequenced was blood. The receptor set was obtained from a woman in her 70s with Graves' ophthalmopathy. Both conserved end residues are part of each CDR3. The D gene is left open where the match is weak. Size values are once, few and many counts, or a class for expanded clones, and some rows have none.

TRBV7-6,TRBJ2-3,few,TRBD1,CASSSGQGALDTQYF,TGTGCCAGCAGCTCGGGGCAGGGGGCATTAGATACGCAGTATTTT
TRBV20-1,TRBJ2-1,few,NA,CSARGLGGEFEQFF,TGCAGTGCTAGAGGCCTAGGGGGGGAGTTTGAGCAGTTCTTC
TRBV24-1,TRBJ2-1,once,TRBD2,CATSEAGVDEQFF,TGTGCCACCAGTGAAGCGGGAGTCGATGAGCAGTTCTTC
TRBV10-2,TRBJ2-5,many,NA,CATRGVGETQYF,TGCGCCACCAGGGGGGTCGGGGAGACCCAGTACTTC
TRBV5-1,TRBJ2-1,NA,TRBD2,CASSFLPGLAGVKSYNEQFF,TGCGCCAGCAGCTTTCTCCCGGGACTAGCGGGAGTTAAATCCTACAATGAGCAGTTCTTC
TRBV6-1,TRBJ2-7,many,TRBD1,CASSSETGYYEQYF,TGTGCCAGCAGTTCCGAGACAGGGTACTACGAGCAGTACTTC
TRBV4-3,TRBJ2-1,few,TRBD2,CASSPSGRANNEQFF,TGCGCCAGCAGCCCAAGCGGGAGAGCAAACAATGAGCAGTTCTTC
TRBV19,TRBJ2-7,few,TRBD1,CASSTPGQGSSYEQYF,TGTGCCAGTAGTACTCCGGGACAGGGTTCCTCCTACGAGCAGTACTTC
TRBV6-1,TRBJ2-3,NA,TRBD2,CASNSHGGGDRDTQYF,TGTGCCAGCAACTCCCACGGGGGGGGGGACCGAGATACGCAGTATTTT
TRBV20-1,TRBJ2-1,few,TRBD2,CSARGPGLANNEQFF,TGCAGTGCTAGAGGCCCGGGACTAGCGAACAATGAGCAGTTCTTC
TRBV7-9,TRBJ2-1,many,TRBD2,CASSRTSGTYRSYNEQFF,TGTGCCAGCAGTCGGACTAGCGGGACTTACCGCTCCTACAATGAGCAGTTCTTC
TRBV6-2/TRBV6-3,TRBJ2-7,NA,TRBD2,CASSYRQREGEQYF,TGTGCCAGCAGTTACCGCCAGCGGGAGGGGGAGCAGTACTTC
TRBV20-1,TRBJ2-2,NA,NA,CSARDGAGGPGELFF,TGCAGTGCGAGGGACGGCGCAGGCGGCCCCGGGGAGCTGTTTTTT
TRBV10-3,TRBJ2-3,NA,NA,CAISELAATDTQYF,TGTGCCATCAGTGAACTAGCTGCTACAGATACGCAGTATTTT